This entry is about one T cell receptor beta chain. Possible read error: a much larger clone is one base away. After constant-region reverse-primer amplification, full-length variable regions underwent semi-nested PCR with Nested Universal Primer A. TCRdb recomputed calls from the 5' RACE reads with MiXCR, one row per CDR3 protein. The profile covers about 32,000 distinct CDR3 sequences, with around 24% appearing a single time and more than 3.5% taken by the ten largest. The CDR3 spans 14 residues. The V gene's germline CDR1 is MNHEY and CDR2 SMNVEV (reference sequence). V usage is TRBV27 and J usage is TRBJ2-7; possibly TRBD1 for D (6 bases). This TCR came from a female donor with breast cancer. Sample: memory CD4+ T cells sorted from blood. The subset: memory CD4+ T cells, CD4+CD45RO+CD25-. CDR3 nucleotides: TGTGCCAGCAGAGGGGGATACCCCTCCTACGAGCAGCACTTC. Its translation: CASRGGYPSYEQHF.